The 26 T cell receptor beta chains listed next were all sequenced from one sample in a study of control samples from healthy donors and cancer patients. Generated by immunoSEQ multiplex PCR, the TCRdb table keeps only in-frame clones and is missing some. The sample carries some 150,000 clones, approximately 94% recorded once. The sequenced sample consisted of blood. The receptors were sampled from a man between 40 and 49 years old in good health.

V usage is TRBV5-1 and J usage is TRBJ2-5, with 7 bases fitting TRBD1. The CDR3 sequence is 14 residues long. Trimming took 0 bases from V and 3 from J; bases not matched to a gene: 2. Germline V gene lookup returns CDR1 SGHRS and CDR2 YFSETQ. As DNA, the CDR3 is TGCGCCAGCAGCTTGGGTGACAGGGAAGAGACCCAGTACTTC. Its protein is CASSLGDREETQYF.

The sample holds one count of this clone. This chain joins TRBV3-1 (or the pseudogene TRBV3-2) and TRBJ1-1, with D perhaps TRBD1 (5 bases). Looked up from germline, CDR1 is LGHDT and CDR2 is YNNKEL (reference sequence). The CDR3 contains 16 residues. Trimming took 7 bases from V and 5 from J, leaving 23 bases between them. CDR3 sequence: CASTPRGTGRGTEAFF. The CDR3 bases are TGTGCCAGCACCCCTAGGGGTACGGGGAGGGGAACTGAAGCTTTCTTT.

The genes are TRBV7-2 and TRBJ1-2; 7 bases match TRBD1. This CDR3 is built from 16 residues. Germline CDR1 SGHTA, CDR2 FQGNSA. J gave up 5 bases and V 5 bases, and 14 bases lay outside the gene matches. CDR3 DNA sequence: TGTGCCAGCAGCCGGACCGGGACAGCCTATTTGTATGGCTACACCTTC. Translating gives CASSRTGTAYLYGYTF.

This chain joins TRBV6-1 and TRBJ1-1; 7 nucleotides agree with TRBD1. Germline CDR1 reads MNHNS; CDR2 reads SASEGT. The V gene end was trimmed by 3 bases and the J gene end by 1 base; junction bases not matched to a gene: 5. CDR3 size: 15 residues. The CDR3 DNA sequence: TGTGCCAGCAGTGACGGCAGGGGGTGGAACACTGAAGCTTTCTTT. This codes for CASSDGRGWNTEAFF.

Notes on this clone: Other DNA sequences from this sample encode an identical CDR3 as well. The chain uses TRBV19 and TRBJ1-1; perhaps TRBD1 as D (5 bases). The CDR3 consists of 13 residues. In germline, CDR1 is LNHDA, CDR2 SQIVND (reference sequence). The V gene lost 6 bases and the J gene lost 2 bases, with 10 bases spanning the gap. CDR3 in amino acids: CASSPTVNTEAFF. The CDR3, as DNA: TGTGCCAGTAGCCCGACAGTAAACACTGAAGCTTTCTTT.

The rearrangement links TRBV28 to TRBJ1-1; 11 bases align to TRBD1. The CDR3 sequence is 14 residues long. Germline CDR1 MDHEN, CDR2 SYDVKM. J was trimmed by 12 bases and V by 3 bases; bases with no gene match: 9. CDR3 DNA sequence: TGTGCCAGCAGTTTTCCAGGACAGGGGGCTGTGTCTTTCTTT. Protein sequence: CASSFPGQGAVSFF. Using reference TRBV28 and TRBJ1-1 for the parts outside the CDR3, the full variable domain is DVKVTQSSRYLVKRTGEKVFLECVQDMDHENMFWYRQDPGLGLRLIYFSYDVKMKEKGDIPEGYSVSREKKERFSLILESASTNQTSMYLCASSFPGQGAVSFFGQGTRLTVV.

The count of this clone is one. This chain's CDR3 is CASTQAGNTEAFF. CDR3 coding DNA: TGTGCCAGCACCCAAGCAGGGAACACTGAAGCTTTCTTT. The chain has TRBV6-6 and TRBJ1-1; D gene uncertain. Trimming removed 7 bases at V and 1 base at J, with 10 bases between. CDR1 MNHNY and CDR2 SVGAGI come from the germline V gene (reference sequence). This CDR3 region has 13 residues.

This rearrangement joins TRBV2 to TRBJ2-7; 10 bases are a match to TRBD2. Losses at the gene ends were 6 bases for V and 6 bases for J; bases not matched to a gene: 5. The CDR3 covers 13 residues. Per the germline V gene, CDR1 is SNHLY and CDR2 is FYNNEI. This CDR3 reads CASSQAGGREQYF. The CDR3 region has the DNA TGTGCCAGCAGCCAAGCGGGAGGGCGCGAGCAGTACTTC.

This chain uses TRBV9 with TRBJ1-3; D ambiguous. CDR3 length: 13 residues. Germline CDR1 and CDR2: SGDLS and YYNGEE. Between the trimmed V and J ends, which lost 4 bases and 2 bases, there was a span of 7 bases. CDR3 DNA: TGTGCCAGCAGCACGCGCCCTGGAAACACCATATATTTT. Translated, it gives CASSTRPGNTIYF. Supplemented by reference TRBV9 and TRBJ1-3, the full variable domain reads DSGVTQTPKHLITATGQRVTLRCSPRSGDLSVYWYQQSLDQGLQFLIQYYNGEERAKGNILERFSAQQFPDLHSELNLSSLELGDSALYFCASSTRPGNTIYFGEGSWLTVV.

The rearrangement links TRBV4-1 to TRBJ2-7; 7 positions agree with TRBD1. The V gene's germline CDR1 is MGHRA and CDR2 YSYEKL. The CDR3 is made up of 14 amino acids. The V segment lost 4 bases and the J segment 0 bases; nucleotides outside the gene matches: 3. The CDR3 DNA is TGCGCCAGCAGCCCGGACAGGCGCTCCTACGAGCAGTACTTC. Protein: CASSPDRRSYEQYF.

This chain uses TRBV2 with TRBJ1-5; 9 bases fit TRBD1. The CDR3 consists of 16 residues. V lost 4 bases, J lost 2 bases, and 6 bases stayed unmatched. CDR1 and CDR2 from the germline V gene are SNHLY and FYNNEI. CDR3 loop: CASSGTGGIGNQPQHF. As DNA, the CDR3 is TGTGCCAGCAGTGGAACAGGGGGCATTGGCAATCAGCCCCAGCATTTT. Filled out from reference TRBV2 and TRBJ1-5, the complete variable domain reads EPEVTQTPSHQVTQMGQEVILRCVPISNHLYFYWYRQILGQKVEFLVSFYNNEISEKSEIFDDQFSVERPDGSNFTLKIRSTKLEDSAMYFCASSGTGGIGNQPQHFGDGTRLSIL.

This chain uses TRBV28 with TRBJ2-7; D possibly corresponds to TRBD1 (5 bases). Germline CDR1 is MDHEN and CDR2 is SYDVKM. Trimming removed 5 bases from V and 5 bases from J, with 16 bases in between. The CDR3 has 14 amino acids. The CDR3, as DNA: TGTGCCAGCAGTCAACCGGCAGGGATCCACGAGCAGTACTTC. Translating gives CASSQPAGIHEQYF.

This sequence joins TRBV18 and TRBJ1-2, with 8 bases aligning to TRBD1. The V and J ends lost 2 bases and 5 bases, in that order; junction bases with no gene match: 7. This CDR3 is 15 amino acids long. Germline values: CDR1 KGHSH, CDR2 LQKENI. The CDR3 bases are TGTGCCAGCTCACCAGGGGCAGGGGGCGAATATGGCTACACCTTC. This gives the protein CASSPGAGGEYGYTF.

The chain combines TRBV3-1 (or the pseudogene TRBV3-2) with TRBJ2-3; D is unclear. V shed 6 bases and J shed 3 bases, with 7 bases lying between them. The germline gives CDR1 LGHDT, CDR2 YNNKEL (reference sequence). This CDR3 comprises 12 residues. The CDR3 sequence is CASSWATDTQYF. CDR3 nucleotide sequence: TGTGCCAGCAGTTGGGCGACAGATACGCAGTATTTT.

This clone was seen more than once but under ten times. The CDR3 sequence is CASSSSGPLGGEQYF. DNA for the CDR3: TGTGCCAGTAGTAGTTCGGGGCCCTTGGGAGGCGAGCAGTACTTC. V usage is TRBV19 and J usage is TRBJ2-7, with D maybe TRBD2 (6 bases). Germline V CDR1 and CDR2: LNHDA, SQIVND (reference sequence). The CDR3 loop spans 15 amino acids. V lost 4 bases to trimming and J lost 6 bases, with 19 bases between them.

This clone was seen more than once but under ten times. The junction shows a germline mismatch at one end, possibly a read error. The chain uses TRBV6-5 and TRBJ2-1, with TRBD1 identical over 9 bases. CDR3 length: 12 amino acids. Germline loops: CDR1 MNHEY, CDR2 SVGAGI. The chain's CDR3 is CASSSRTGDYLF. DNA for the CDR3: TGTGCCAGCAGTTCACGGACAGGGGATTACCTCTTC.

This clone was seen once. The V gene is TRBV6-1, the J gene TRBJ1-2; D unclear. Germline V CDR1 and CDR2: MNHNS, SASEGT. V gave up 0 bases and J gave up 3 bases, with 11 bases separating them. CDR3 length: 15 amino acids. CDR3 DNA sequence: TGTGCCAGCAGTGAAGCGCTTGAACAGTACTATGGCTACACCTTC. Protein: CASSEALEQYYGYTF.

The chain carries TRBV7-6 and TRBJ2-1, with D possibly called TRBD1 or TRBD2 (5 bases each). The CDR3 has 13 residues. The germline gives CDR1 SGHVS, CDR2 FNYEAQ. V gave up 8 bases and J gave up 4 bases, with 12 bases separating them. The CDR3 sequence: CASGSQGYNEQFF. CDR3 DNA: TGTGCCAGCGGGAGCCAGGGATACAATGAGCAGTTCTTC.

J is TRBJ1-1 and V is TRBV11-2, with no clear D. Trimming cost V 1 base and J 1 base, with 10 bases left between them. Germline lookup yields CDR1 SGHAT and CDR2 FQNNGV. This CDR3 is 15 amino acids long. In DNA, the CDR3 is TGTGCCAGCAGCTTAGGGTGGGGAGGGAACACTGAAGCTTTCTTT. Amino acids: CASSLGWGGNTEAFF.

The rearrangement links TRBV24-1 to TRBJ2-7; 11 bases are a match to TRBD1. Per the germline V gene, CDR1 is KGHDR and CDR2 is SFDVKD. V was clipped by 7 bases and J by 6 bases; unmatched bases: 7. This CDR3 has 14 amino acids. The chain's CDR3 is CATSHTGTGGEQYF. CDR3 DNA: TGTGCCACCAGCCACACCGGGACAGGGGGCGAGCAGTACTTC.

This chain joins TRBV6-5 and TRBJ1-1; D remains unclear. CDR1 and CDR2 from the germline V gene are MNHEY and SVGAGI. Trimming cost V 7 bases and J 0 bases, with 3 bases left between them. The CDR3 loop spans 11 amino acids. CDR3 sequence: CASTLNTEAFF. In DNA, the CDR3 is TGTGCCAGCACCTTGAACACTGAAGCTTTCTTT.

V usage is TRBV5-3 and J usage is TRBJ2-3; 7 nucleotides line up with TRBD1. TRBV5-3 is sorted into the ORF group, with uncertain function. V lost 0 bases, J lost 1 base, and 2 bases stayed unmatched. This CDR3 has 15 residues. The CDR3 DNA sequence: TGTGCCAGAAGCTTGGAAGGGGGCGGCACAGATACGCAGTATTTT. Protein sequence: CARSLEGGGTDTQYF.

CDR3 loop: CASSFGPSYTF. The CDR3 nucleotides are TGTGCCAGCAGCTTTGGACCAAGCTACACCTTC. The chain is built from TRBV13 and TRBJ1-2; no reliable D call. Deletions cut 3 bases from V and 9 bases from J, with 8 bases between. The germline CDR1 and CDR2 sequences are PRHDT and FYEKMQ (reference sequence). CDR3 length equals 11 residues.

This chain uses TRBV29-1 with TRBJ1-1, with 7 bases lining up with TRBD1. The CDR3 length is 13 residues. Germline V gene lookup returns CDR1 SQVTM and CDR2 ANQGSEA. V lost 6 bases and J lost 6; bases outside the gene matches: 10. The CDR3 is CSVLGLTGAEAFF. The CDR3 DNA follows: TGCAGCGTCTTGGGACTTACAGGGGCTGAAGCTTTCTTT.

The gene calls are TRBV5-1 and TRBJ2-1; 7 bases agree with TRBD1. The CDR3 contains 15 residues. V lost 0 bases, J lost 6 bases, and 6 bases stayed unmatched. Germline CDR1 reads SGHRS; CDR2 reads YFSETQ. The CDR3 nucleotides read TGCGCCAGCAGCTTGGTTACAGGGGCTCTCAATGAGCAGTTCTTC. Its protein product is CASSLVTGALNEQFF.

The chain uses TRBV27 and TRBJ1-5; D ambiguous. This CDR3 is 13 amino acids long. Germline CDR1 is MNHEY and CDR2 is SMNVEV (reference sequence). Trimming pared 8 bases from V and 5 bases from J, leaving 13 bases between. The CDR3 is CASSRNPDQPQHF. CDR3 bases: TGTGCCAGCTCTAGGAATCCCGATCAGCCCCAGCATTTT.